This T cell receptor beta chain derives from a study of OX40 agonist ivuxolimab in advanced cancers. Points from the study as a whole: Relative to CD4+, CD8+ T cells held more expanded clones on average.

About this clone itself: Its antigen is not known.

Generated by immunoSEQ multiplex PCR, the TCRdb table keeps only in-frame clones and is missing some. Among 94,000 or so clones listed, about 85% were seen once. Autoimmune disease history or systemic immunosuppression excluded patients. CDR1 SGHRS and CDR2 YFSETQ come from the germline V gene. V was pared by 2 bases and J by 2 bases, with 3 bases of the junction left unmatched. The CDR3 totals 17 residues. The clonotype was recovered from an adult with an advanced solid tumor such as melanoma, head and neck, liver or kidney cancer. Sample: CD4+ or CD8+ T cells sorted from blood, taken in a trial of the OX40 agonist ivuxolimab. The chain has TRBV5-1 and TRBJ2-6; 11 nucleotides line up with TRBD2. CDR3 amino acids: CASSLTSGGAGANVLTF. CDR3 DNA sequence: TGCGCCAGCAGCTTAACTAGCGGGGGTGCTGGGGCCAACGTCCTGACTTTC.